These T cell receptor beta chains were read from a single sample in a study of blood T cell repertoires in COVID-19. Repertoires were generated with immunoSEQ multiplex PCR, while TCRdb's copy carries only in-frame clones and drops some. Of 30,000 to 40,000 clones in the sample, about 75% are singletons; the top ten hold approximately 15%. The sample was peripheral blood. The receptors were gathered from an elderly man with active or convalescent COVID-19. The CDR3 runs from the conserved cysteine through the conserved F or W. The D gene is left open where the match is weak. Clone size is given for some rows only: seen once, a few or many times, or a class if the clone is expanded.

>.|TRBV28|TRBJ2-3|TRBD1
TGTGCCAGCACCAACAACAGGGGAACAGATACGCAGTATTTT
CASTNNRGTDTQYF
>few|TRBV3-1/TRBV3-2|TRBJ2-5|.
TGTGCCAGCTCAAAGGTGGGACTCCAAGAGACCCAGTACTTC
CASSKVGLQETQYF
>once|TRBV28|TRBJ1-1|TRBD1
TGTGCCAGCAGTTTCAGGACAGGGGGCAACACTGAAGCTTTCTTT
CASSFRTGGNTEAFF
>.|TRBV7-2|TRBJ2-2|.
TGTGCCAGCAGCTCCTTTACAGGGTCAACCGGGGAGCTGTTTTTT
CASSSFTGSTGELFF
>few|TRBV18|TRBJ1-1|TRBD1
TGTGCCAGCTCACCACCGGACAGGGACGCCACTGAAGCTTTCTTT
CASSPPDRDATEAFF
>.|TRBV2|TRBJ2-1|.
TGTGCCAGCAAACCGGCGGGACCTGAGCAGTTCTTC
CASKPAGPEQFF
>.|TRBV2|TRBJ1-2|.
TGTGCCAGCATTTGGAGTGACCCGGAAAACTATGGCTACACCTTC
CASIWSDPENYGYTF
>.|TRBV19|TRBJ2-2|.
TGTGCCAGTAGTATAGTTGGGGCTCCCGGGGAGCTGTTTTTT
CASSIVGAPGELFF
>.|TRBV6-5|TRBJ2-2|TRBD2
TGTGCCAGCAGTTCTAGCGGGACGAACACCGGGGAGCTGTTTTTT
CASSSSGTNTGELFF
>.|TRBV2|TRBJ2-7|.
TGTGCCAGCAGTGGCCGGCAGGGGCTGAGTGAGCAGTACTTC
CASSGRQGLSEQYF
>.|TRBV11-2|TRBJ2-7|TRBD2
TGTGCCAGCAGCACCGGACTAGCGGGGCACTACGAGCAGTACTTC
CASSTGLAGHYEQYF
>.|TRBV7-6|TRBJ1-4|TRBD1
TGTGCCAGCAGCTTCACAGCCGAACGACAGGGCTTTAAGGATAATGAAAAACTGTTTTTT
CASSFTAERQGFKDNEKLFF
>.|TRBV10-1|TRBJ1-1|.
TGCGCCAGCAGAGCCAAATGGGGGGGGGAGTGGGCTGAAGCTTTCTTT
CASRAKWGGEWAEAFF
>.|TRBV5-1|TRBJ1-1|TRBD1
TGCGCCAGCAGCCGGGGAGGACAGGTGAGAAGGAACACTGAAGCTTTCTTT
CASSRGGQVRRNTEAFF
>.|TRBV5-4|TRBJ1-1|TRBD1
TGTGCCAGCAGCTTGTCACAGGGGGCGAGGGGTACGTACTTCACTGAAGCTTTCTTT
CASSLSQGARGTYFTEAFF
>.|TRBV19|TRBJ2-3|TRBD2
TGTGCCAGTAGTATAGGGGGGGGACTGGGCACAGATACGCAGTATTTT
CASSIGGGLGTDTQYF
>.|TRBV5-1|TRBJ2-7|TRBD1
TGCGCCAGCAGCAAAGACAGGGGCGGGTACGAGCAGTACTTC
CASSKDRGGYEQYF
>.|TRBV27|TRBJ2-6|.
TGTGCCAGCAGTTTCCTGACCGGGAACTCTGGGGCCAACGTCCTGACTTTC
CASSFLTGNSGANVLTF
>once|TRBV3-1/TRBV3-2|TRBJ2-3|.
TGTGCCAGCAGCCAAGAAGGGACACCTGGAGCAGATACGCAGTATTTT
CASSQEGTPGADTQYF
>few|TRBV28|TRBJ1-5|TRBD1
TGTGCCAGCAGAAGTAGACAGGGCTACAGCAATCAGCCCCAGCATTTT
CASRSRQGYSNQPQHF
>.|TRBV5-1|TRBJ2-5|TRBD1
TGCGCCAGCAGCTTGCAAGGGGGCGCGGAGGAGACCCAGTACTTC
CASSLQGGAEETQYF
>.|TRBV7-9|TRBJ1-4|TRBD1
TGTGCCAGCAGCGGGACAGGACAGGGAGGCGCAACTAATGAAAAACTGTTTTTT
CASSGTGQGGATNEKLFF
>.|TRBV7-9|TRBJ2-2|.
TGTGCCAGCAGCTTAGTACATACGAGGTGGGAGCTGTTTTTT
CASSLVHTRWELFF
>.|TRBV25-1|TRBJ2-3|.
TGTGCCAGCACGCCTCCAGGGAGGACCCCAGGTACGCAGTATTTT
CASTPPGRTPGTQYF
>.|TRBV28|TRBJ2-3|.
TGTGCCAGCACCCAACGTTTTGGGGCTGGCACAGATACGCAGTATTTT
CASTQRFGAGTDTQYF
>.|TRBV27|TRBJ2-1|TRBD2
TGTGCCAGCAGTTTTATTAGCGGGGGGGTCAATGAGCAGTTCTTC
CASSFISGGVNEQFF
>.|TRBV28|TRBJ1-2|.
TGTGCCAGCAGACCGAGGGTAGACTATGGCTACACCTTC
CASRPRVDYGYTF
>once|TRBV28|TRBJ1-5|TRBD1
TGTGCCAGCAGTTTGTCTCAGAACAGGGGAGGCAATCAGCCCCAGCATTTT
CASSLSQNRGGNQPQHF
>.|TRBV12-2|TRBJ1-2|.
TGTGCAAGTCGCTCTAGCCACCGGGATCAGAACTATGGCTACACCTTC
CASRSSHRDQNYGYTF
>.|TRBV15|TRBJ1-1|TRBD1
TGTGCCACCAGCAGAAAGACAGGGACTGAAGCTTTCTTT
CATSRKTGTEAFF
>.|TRBV19|TRBJ2-7|TRBD2
TGTGCCAGTAGACTTGCGGGAGTCTCCTCCTACGAGCAGTACTTC
CASRLAGVSSYEQYF
>.|TRBV10-3|TRBJ1-5|TRBD1
TGTGCCATCAGTGAGTCGGACAGGGGCAATCAGCCCCAGCATTTT
CAISESDRGNQPQHF
>.|TRBV7-9|TRBJ1-1|TRBD1
TGTGCCAGCAGCCAGGGGGTCCTTATGAACACTGAAGCTTTCTTT
CASSQGVLMNTEAFF
>medium-sized|TRBV7-9|TRBJ1-2|TRBD1
TGTGCCAGCAGCGCCGACAGGGGGCGCGTCTATGGCTACACCTTC
CASSADRGRVYGYTF
>once|TRBV11-2|TRBJ2-6|TRBD1
TGTGCCAGCAGCTGGAAGGGGGCGGGCTCTGGGGCCAACGTCCTGACTTTC
CASSWKGAGSGANVLTF
>.|TRBV6-5|TRBJ1-2|.
TGTGCCAGCAGTTACGCCAACCTACGGGACACTGGCGGCTACACCTTC
CASSYANLRDTGGYTF
>.|TRBV28|TRBJ1-5|.
TGTGCCAGCACCCTAGGGGGAAACCATCAGCCCCAGCATTTT
CASTLGGNHQPQHF
>.|TRBV6-5|TRBJ2-1|.
TGTGCCAGCAGTTACTCGAGTGACTCCTACAATGAGCAGTTCTTC
CASSYSSDSYNEQFF
>few|TRBV4-2|TRBJ1-3|.
TGTGCCAGCAGCCGCGACAGCGGGGCGTCTGGAAACACCATATATTTT
CASSRDSGASGNTIYF
>few|TRBV9|TRBJ2-1|.
TGTGCCAGCAGCGTAGGGGCAGCGGTATACAATGAGCAGTTCTTC
CASSVGAAVYNEQFF
>.|TRBV6-6|TRBJ2-1|TRBD2
TGTGCCAGCAGTTTGGATGCTAGCGGGATGGTTGAGCAGTTCTTC
CASSLDASGMVEQFF
>.|TRBV12-5|TRBJ2-1|TRBD1
TGTGCTAGTGGCCCTACAGGGGGCACGTACAATGAGCAGTTCTTC
CASGPTGGTYNEQFF
>.|TRBV12-3/TRBV12-4|TRBJ2-5|.
TGTGCCAGCAGCGGGTTCGGAGAGACCCAGTACTTC
CASSGFGETQYF
>.|TRBV3-1/TRBV3-2|TRBJ2-1|.
TGTGCCAGCAGCCCAAGTACTAGCCGGGACAATGAGCAGTTCTTC
CASSPSTSRDNEQFF